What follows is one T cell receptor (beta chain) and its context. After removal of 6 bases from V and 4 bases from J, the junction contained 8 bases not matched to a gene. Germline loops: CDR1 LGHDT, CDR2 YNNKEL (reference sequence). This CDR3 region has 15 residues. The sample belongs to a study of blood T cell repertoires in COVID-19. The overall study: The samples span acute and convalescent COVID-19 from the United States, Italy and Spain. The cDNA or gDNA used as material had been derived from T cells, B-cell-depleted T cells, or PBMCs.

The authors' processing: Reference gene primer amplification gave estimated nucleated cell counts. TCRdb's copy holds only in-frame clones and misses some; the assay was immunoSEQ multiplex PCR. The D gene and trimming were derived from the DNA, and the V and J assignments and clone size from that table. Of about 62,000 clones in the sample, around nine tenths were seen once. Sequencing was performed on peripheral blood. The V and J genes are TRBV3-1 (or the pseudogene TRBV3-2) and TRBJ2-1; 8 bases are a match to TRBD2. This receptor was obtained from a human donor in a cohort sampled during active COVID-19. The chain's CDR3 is CASSTRGGVYNEQFF. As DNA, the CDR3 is TGTGCCAGCAGTACCCGGGGGGGTGTTTACAATGAGCAGTTCTTC.